This T cell receptor beta chain was sequenced in a study of Ad26.COV2.S vaccination and SARS-CoV-2 variants. Study-wide results and caveats: Total T cell responses were possibly underestimated by TCR breadth and depth analyses.

Assay used: immunoSEQ multiplex PCR; TCRdb lists only in-frame clones, some missing. In the table there are fewer than 100,000 clones, more than 65% of which are singletons. Germline CDR1 and CDR2: PRHDT and FYEKMQ (reference sequence). The CDR3 sequence is 16 residues long. V shed 3 bases and J shed 0 bases, with 15 bases lying between them. Comment on this clone: As yet, its antigen is unknown.

The material was peripheral blood, obtained after recovery from COVID-19. The chain recombines TRBV13 with TRBJ2-7; D is possibly TRBD2 (5 bases). This TCR was recovered from a human donor who had recovered from COVID-19. CDR3 DNA: TGTGCCAGCAGCTTGTGGGGTGGCGGGCCCTCCTACGAGCAGTACTTC. Its translation is CASSLWGGGPSYEQYF. The variable domain in full, completed from reference TRBV13 and TRBJ2-7, reads AAGVIQSPRHLIKEKRETATLKCYPIPRHDTVYWYQQGPGQDPQFLISFYEKMQSDKGSIPDRFSAQQFSDYHSELNMSSLELGDSALYFCASSLWGGGPSYEQYFGPGTRLTVT.